This T cell receptor (beta chain) is from a study of blood T cell repertoires in COVID-19. This clone was counted once. Germline lookup yields CDR1 SGDLS and CDR2 YYNGEE. The ends were cut back, 3 bases at V and 5 bases at J, with 14 bases in the middle. This CDR3 is built from 15 residues. TCRdb's table, derived via immunoSEQ multiplex PCR, lists solely in-frame clones and lacks some. Of approximately 260,000 clones listed, under 90% were seen once; the top ten hold more than 1.5%. The receptor was derived from a woman aged 60-70 years who had recovered from COVID-19. The sample taken for sequencing was PBMCs or T cells enriched from blood (not recorded which). This sequence joins TRBV9 and TRBJ2-2; D is perhaps TRBD1 (5 bases). This CDR3 is CASSAQGARTGELFF. In DNA form, the CDR3 reads TGTGCCAGCAGCGCCCAAGGGGCTAGGACCGGGGAGCTGTTTTTT.